This TCR beta chain was observed in a study of beta chain features in type 1 diabetes. For the study at large: Age and gender were similar between patients and healthy donors, as were cell yields. All samples together contributed 100 million to 120 million sorted cells for examination.

V lost 7 bases to trimming and J lost 3 bases, with 12 bases between them. The germline V gene has CDR1 LGHNA and CDR2 YNFKEQ. This CDR3 comprises 13 residues. Worth noting for this clone: Its antigen is still unknown.

The study's findings and limits: Moderate yet significant TCRB CDR3 shortening was seen in Type 1 diabetes patients in all four CD4+ subsets.

Markers CD45RO/CCR7/CD25/CD127/CD95/CD27 served to sort CD4+ naive, central memory, regulatory and stem cell-like memory cells. Post-sort purity exceeded 98% for all sorted populations. Expressed TCRB transcripts were sequenced, since all the RNA that had been isolated was reverse transcribed. Some clones are missing from TCRdb's copy, which holds only in-frame ones; the method was immunoSEQ multiplex PCR. This sample carries 600,000 or so clones, around 11% of them seen once, and the ten largest clones take about 0.11%. The chain has TRBV4-2 and TRBJ1-2; a weak D match, TRBD1 (5 bases). The sequenced sample consisted of naive CD4+ T cells from blood. The receptor was derived from a man aged 30 to 45 with type 1 diabetes. The CDR3 bases are TGTGCCAGCACGGAGGGACGCGACTATGGCTACACCTTC. Protein: CASTEGRDYGYTF.